Below, 24 T cell receptor beta chains from the same sample are listed, as sequenced in a study of cytomegalovirus exposure and HLA in healthy donors. The PCR made use of 60 Vbeta and 13 Jbeta primers. Profiling relied on immunoSEQ multiplex PCR, and the TCRdb table lists in-frame clones only, not all of them. The sample includes fewer than 120,000 clones, 70% to 90% of them seen just once. Sequencing used PBMCs. All receptors come from a man aged 40-49 years in good health and CMV-seronegative.

The rearrangement links TRBV6-6 to TRBJ1-2; D perhaps matches TRBD1 (6 bases). In germline, CDR1 is MNHNY, CDR2 SVGAGI (reference sequence). Trimming stripped 5 bases from V and 4 bases from J, with 8 bases between. This CDR3 spans 12 amino acids. Here the CDR3 reads CASSTDSYGYTF. Here the CDR3 DNA reads TGTGCCAGCAGTACGGACAGCTATGGCTACACCTTC.

The chain recombines TRBV2 with TRBJ2-1; 9 nucleotides agree with TRBD2. Germline V gene data show CDR1 as SNHLY and CDR2 as FYNNEI. The junction had 2 bases not matched to a gene; V was cut back by 2 bases and J by 0 bases. This CDR3 comprises 16 residues. The DNA for the CDR3 is TGTGCCAGCAGTGAATCTAGCGGGGCCTCCTACAATGAGCAGTTCTTC. This encodes CASSESSGASYNEQFF.

CDR3 nucleotides: TGTGCCAGCAGTGAATTTACAGGGGGGATAGAGACCCAGTACTTC. Amino acid sequence: CASSEFTGGIETQYF. The genes are TRBV6-1 and TRBJ2-5; 8 nucleotides line up with TRBD1. This CDR3 has 15 residues. The trim removed 2 bases at V and 4 bases at J, leaving 6 bases unmatched. Germline assignment: CDR1 MNHNS and CDR2 SASEGT.

This chain joins TRBV18 and TRBJ2-5; 11 bases are a match to TRBD1. Trimming at V came to 6 bases and at J to 0 bases, leaving 9 bases not matched to a gene. This CDR3 region has 17 residues. CDR1 and CDR2 (germline): KGHSH, LQKENI. CDR3 loop: CASSLGQGALNQETQYF. The CDR3 nucleotides read TGTGCCAGCTCTCTTGGACAGGGGGCCTTGAACCAAGAGACCCAGTACTTC.

The chain combines TRBV27 with TRBJ1-1; TRBD1 agrees at 9 bases. CDR1 is MNHEY and CDR2 is SMNVEV in the germline V gene (reference sequence). The V segment lost 6 bases and the J segment 3 bases; nucleotides outside the gene matches: 5. This CDR3 has 14 amino acids. DNA of the CDR3: TGTGCCAGCAGGGAGGGACAGGGATACACTGAAGCTTTCTTT. Protein sequence: CASREGQGYTEAFF.

V and J are TRBV28 and TRBJ2-7; the D gene is possibly TRBD1 (5 bases). This CDR3 region has 15 residues. Trimming left V 4 bases short and J 0 bases short, with 13 bases between. The germline V gene has CDR1 MDHEN and CDR2 SYDVKM. The CDR3 spells CASSSLWGFSYEQYF. The CDR3 DNA follows: TGTGCCAGCAGTTCCCTCTGGGGCTTCTCCTACGAGCAGTACTTC.

The V call is TRBV29-1, the J call TRBJ1-2, with TRBD1 matching over 9 bases. Germline V gene data show CDR1 as SQVTM and CDR2 as ANQGSEA. With 0 bases clipped from V and 0 bases from J, the junction kept 5 bases outside the gene matches. The CDR3 consists of 16 residues. The CDR3 nucleotides read TGCAGCGTTGAAGAAACAGGGGGCCTAGCTAACTATGGCTACACCTTC. This gives the protein CSVEETGGLANYGYTF.

The V gene is TRBV9, the J gene TRBJ1-2; TRBD1 matches at 8 bases. This CDR3 contains 14 residues. CDR1 is SGDLS, CDR2 YYNGEE, per germline. J was trimmed by 4 bases and V by 4 bases; bases with no gene match: 6. CDR3 nucleotide sequence: TGTGCCAGCAGCCCACAGGGGGAGAGCTATGGCTACACCTTC. Residues: CASSPQGESYGYTF.

CDR3 sequence: CSLGGGALGYTF. CDR3 bases: TGCAGCCTCGGAGGGGGGGCCCTTGGCTACACCTTC. The V gene is TRBV29-1, the J gene TRBJ1-2; a weak D match, TRBD1 (6 bases). Trimming removed 8 bases at V and 7 bases at J, with 17 bases between. Germline-derived CDR1 and CDR2 are SQVTM and ANQGSEA. The CDR3 has 12 residues. The variable domain in full, completed from reference TRBV29-1 and TRBJ1-2, reads SAVISQKPSRDICQRGTSLTIQCQVDSQVTMMFWYRQQPGQSLTLIATANQGSEATYESGFVIDKFPISRPNLTFSTLTVSNMSPEDSSIYLCSLGGGALGYTFGSGTRLTVV.

The rearrangement links TRBV28 to TRBJ2-5, with TRBD2 matching 9 bases. Looked up from germline, CDR1 is MDHEN and CDR2 is SYDVKM. The CDR3 covers 16 residues. With V trimmed by 6 bases and J by 4 bases, 12 bases remained unmatched. CDR3 region: CASSSPGGSGGETQYF. The DNA of the CDR3 is TGTGCCAGCAGCTCCCCGGGGGGTAGCGGGGGAGAGACCCAGTACTTC.

The V call is TRBV5-1, the J call TRBJ1-4; possibly TRBD1 for D (6 bases). The length of the CDR3 is 16 residues. CDR1 is SGHRS, CDR2 YFSETQ, per germline. V lost 5 bases, J lost 8 bases, and 22 bases lay in between. CDR3 loop: CASSVGGAPEGEKLFF. The CDR3 bases are TGCGCCAGCAGTGTAGGGGGTGCTCCTGAGGGCGAAAAACTGTTTTTT.

This chain uses TRBV27 with TRBJ2-7, with D perhaps TRBD2 (6 bases). The CDR3 totals 15 residues. Germline V gene lookup returns CDR1 MNHEY and CDR2 SMNVEV (reference sequence). V was shortened by 5 bases and J by 2 bases, with 16 bases between the two germline ends. CDR3 in amino acids: CASSPKGDFTYEQYF. The CDR3, as DNA: TGTGCCAGCAGTCCTAAAGGGGACTTTACCTACGAGCAGTACTTC.

Of note for this clone: The same CDR3 is also encoded by other DNA sequences in this sample. This chain connects TRBV28 to TRBJ1-1; the D gene is possibly TRBD1 (5 bases). V shed 10 bases and J shed 4 bases, with 13 bases lying between them. Germline values: CDR1 MDHEN, CDR2 SYDVKM. The CDR3 is 12 residues long. The CDR3 coding sequence is TGTGCCACGTCTTCAGGGTCCACTGAAGCTTTCTTT. It translates to CATSSGSTEAFF.

The V gene is TRBV7-2, the J gene TRBJ2-1; D is perhaps TRBD2 (6 bases). Trimming shortened V by 9 bases and J by 6 bases, and 12 bases separated the two germline ends. Germline V lookup: CDR1 SGHTA, CDR2 FQGNSA. The CDR3 runs 12 residues. CDR3 nucleotides: TGTGCCAGACCGGACGGGGGCAATGAGCAGTTCTTC. This gives the protein CARPDGGNEQFF.

The gene calls are TRBV30 and TRBJ1-1; D may be TRBD1 (5 bases). Trimming removed 5 bases at V and 1 base at J, with 8 bases between. The CDR3 sequence is 12 residues long. Germline-derived CDR1 and CDR2 are GTSNPN and SVGIG (reference sequence). CDR3 nucleotides: TGTGCCTGGGGACATTGGAACACTGAAGCTTTCTTT. Translation gives CAWGHWNTEAFF.

The V gene is TRBV5-4, the J gene TRBJ2-5, with D perhaps matching TRBD2 (6 bases). This CDR3 comprises 16 residues. In germline, CDR1 is SGHNT, CDR2 YYREEE (reference sequence). V was trimmed by 0 bases and J by 2 bases, leaving 14 bases between them. In nucleotides, the CDR3 is TGTGCCAGCAGCTTGGGACTAGGAAAGATACAAGAGACCCAGTACTTC. As protein: CASSLGLGKIQETQYF.

The chain recombines TRBV7-6 with TRBJ1-2, with D tentatively TRBD1 (6 bases). The V gene's germline CDR1 is SGHVS and CDR2 FNYEAQ. The CDR3 is 14 residues long. Trimming removed 5 bases at V and 4 bases at J, with 14 bases between. CDR3 residues: CASSPQGQTYGYTF. DNA of the CDR3: TGTGCCAGCAGCCCCCAAGGACAGACCTATGGCTACACCTTC. Based on the CDR3 plus reference TRBV7-6 and TRBJ1-2, the full variable domain is GAGVSQSPRYKVTKRGQDVALRCDPISGHVSLYWYRQALGQGPEFLTYFNYEAQQDKSGLPNDRFSAERPEGSISTLTIQRTEQRDSAMYRCASSPQGQTYGYTFGSGTRLTVV.

This clone was observed a handful of times. CDR3 loop: CASSWGPDQPQHF. CDR3 DNA sequence: TGTGCCAGCAGCTGGGGCCCAGATCAGCCCCAGCATTTT. V gene TRBV5-6 combines with J gene TRBJ1-5, with D perhaps TRBD1 (5 bases). V was pared by 3 bases and J by 5 bases, with 9 bases between. Germline CDR1 SGHDT, CDR2 YYEEEE. The CDR3 is 13 amino acids.

With regard to this clone: This sample also contains other DNA sequences that code for the same CDR3. The J gene is TRBJ2-5, the V gene TRBV2; 10 nucleotides agree with TRBD2. The CDR3 runs 16 residues. CDR1 and CDR2 from the germline V gene are SNHLY and FYNNEI. V dropped 1 base and J dropped 1; count of bases not matched to a gene: 3. The CDR3 DNA sequence: TGTGCCAGCAGTGAAGGACTAGCGGGCGGCCAAGAGACCCAGTACTTC. Translation: CASSEGLAGGQETQYF.

V usage is TRBV7-9 and J usage is TRBJ1-5; 7 nucleotides agree with TRBD1. The CDR3 sequence is 16 residues long. V lost 1 base, J lost 3 bases, and 6 bases stayed unmatched. The germline V gene encodes CDR1 SEHNR and CDR2 FQNEAQ (reference sequence). CDR3 DNA sequence: TGTGCCAGCAGCTTAGGTGAAGGGGGCAACAATCAGCCCCAGCATTTT. Its protein product is CASSLGEGGNNQPQHF.

The rearrangement links TRBV6-6 to TRBJ2-5; tentatively, D is TRBD2 (5 bases). This CDR3 has 13 residues. Trimming removed 6 bases at V and 9 bases at J, with 17 bases between. Germline loops: CDR1 MNHNY, CDR2 SVGAGI (reference sequence). The CDR3 here is CASRGPLGRAQYF. In nucleotides, the CDR3 is TGTGCCAGCAGAGGACCACTAGGGCGAGCCCAGTACTTC.

The rearrangement links TRBV21-1 to TRBJ1-2; TRBD1, the table's D call, was not compared with the DNA. TRBV21-1 has pseudogene status. The CDR3 runs to 16 residues. The CDR3 loop is CASSKAALWQGSSYTF. For the CDR3, the DNA is TGTGCCAGCAGCAAAGCTGCCTTATGGCAGGGTTCCAGCTACACCTTC.

This clone has just one count. This chain connects TRBV29-1 to TRBJ2-7; TRBD1 might be the D (6 bases). The germline gives CDR1 SQVTM, CDR2 ANQGSEA. The CDR3 has 11 amino acids. The ends were cut back, 5 bases at V and 2 bases at J, with 7 bases in the middle. CDR3 nucleotides: TGCAGCGTTCGACAGGCCTACGAGCAGTACTTC. It codes for CSVRQAYEQYF.

The rearrangement uses TRBV7-2 and TRBJ1-1; 9 positions match TRBD1. Germline V lookup: CDR1 SGHTA, CDR2 FQGNSA. The CDR3 loop spans 15 amino acids. The V segment lost 5 bases and the J segment 0 bases; nucleotides outside the gene matches: 4. DNA of the CDR3: TGTGCCAGCAGCACCGGGGACAGGGTGAACACTGAAGCTTTCTTT. It yields the protein CASSTGDRVNTEAFF.